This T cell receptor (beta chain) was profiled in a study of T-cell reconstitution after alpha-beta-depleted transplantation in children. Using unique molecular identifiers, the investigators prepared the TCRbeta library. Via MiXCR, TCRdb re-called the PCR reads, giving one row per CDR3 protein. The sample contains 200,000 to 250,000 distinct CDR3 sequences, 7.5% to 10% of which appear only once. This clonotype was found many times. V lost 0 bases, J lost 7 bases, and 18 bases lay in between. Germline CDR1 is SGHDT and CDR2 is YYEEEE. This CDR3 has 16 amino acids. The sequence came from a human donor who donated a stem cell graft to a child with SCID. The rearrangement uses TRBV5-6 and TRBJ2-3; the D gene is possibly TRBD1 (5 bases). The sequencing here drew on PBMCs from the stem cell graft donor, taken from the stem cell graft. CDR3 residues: CASSLVSREEENTQYF. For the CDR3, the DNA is TGTGCCAGCAGCTTGGTTTCCAGGGAAGAGGAGAATACGCAGTATTTT.